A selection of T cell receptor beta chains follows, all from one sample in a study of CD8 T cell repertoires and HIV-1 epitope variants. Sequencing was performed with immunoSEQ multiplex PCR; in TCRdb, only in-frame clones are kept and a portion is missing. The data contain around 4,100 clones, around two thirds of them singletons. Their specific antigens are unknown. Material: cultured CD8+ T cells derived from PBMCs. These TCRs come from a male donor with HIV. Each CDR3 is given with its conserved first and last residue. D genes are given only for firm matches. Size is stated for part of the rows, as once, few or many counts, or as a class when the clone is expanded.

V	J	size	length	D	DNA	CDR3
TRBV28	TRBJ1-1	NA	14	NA	TGTGCCAGCATGGACATTCTTATGAACACTGAAGCTTTCTTT	CASMDILMNTEAFF
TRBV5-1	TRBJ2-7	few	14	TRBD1	TGCGCCAGCAGCTTGTACCAGGGGGACCACGAGCAGTACTTC	CASSLYQGDHEQYF
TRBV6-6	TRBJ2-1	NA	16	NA	TGTGCCAGCAGTTACTCCCGAGAAATACCCTACAATGAGCAGTTCTTC	CASSYSREIPYNEQFF
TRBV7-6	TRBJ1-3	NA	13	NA	TGTGCCTCCTCCCCGGGGGTTGGAAACACCATATATTTT	CASSPGVGNTIYF
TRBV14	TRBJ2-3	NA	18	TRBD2	TGTGCCAGCAGCCCGTCACTTTTTGGTAGCGGGAAAGGGAATACGCAGTATTTT	CASSPSLFGSGKGNTQYF
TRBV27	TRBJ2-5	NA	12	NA	TGTGCCAGCAGTTTAGGGCAAGAGACCCAGTACTTC	CASSLGQETQYF
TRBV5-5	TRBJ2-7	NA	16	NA	TGTGCCAGCAGCTTGGCCATCCAGGGTTCCTCCTACGAGCAGTACTTC	CASSLAIQGSSYEQYF
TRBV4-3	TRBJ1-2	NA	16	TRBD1	TGCGCCAGCAGCCAAGTCTATGGGACAGCTAACTATGGCTACACCTTC	CASSQVYGTANYGYTF
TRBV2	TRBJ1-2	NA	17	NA	TGTGCCAGCAGTCCTTTTGAGACAGGAGAAGAGAACTATGGCTACACCTTC	CASSPFETGEENYGYTF
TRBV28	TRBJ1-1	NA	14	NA	TGTGCCAGCAGCCTTCCCTCATCATACACTGAAGCTTTCTTT	CASSLPSSYTEAFF
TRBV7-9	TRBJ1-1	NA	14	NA	TGTGCCAGCAGCCCCGGTTACATGAACACTGAAGCTTTCTTT	CASSPGYMNTEAFF
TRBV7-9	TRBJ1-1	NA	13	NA	TGTGCCAGCAGCCCGCGGGGGAACACTGAAGCTTTCTTT	CASSPRGNTEAFF
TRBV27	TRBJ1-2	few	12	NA	TGTGCCAGCAGTTCATTAAACTATGGCTACACCTTC	CASSSLNYGYTF
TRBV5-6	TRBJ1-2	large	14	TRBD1	TGTGCCAGCAGCGATCCCGGGACAGGGGTCCTCGGTGCCTTC	CASSDPGTGVLGAF
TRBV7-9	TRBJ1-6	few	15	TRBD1	TGTGCCAGCAGAACACTGGACAGGGATAATTCACCCCTCCACTTT	CASRTLDRDNSPLHF
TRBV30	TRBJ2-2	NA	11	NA	TGTGCCTGGAGTAGATCCGGGGAGCTGTTTTTT	CAWSRSGELFF
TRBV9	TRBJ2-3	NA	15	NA	TGTGCCAGCAGCGTAGTAGGCAGTAGCACAGATACGCAGTATTTT	CASSVVGSSTDTQYF
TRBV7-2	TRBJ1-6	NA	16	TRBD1	TGTGCCAGCAGCTCCACCTGGACAGGGTCCAATTCACCCCTCCACTTT	CASSSTWTGSNSPLHF
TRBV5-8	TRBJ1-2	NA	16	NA	TGTGCCAGCAGCCCTTGGCCGGTAGAATTGGACTATGGCTACACCTTC	CASSPWPVELDYGYTF
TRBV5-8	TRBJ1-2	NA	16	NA	TGCGCCAGCAGCCAAGATCCCCCAGACTTGGACTATGGCTACACCTTC	CASSQDPPDLDYGYTF
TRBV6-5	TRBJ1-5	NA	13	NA	TGTGCCAGCAGTTGGCGACAGAATCAGCCCCAGCATTTT	CASSWRQNQPQHF
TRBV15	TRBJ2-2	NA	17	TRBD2	TGTGCCACCAGCAGAGAAACAGAGACTAGCGAGACCGGGGAGCTGTTTTTT	CATSRETETSETGELFF
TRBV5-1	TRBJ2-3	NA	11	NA	TGCGCCAGCATTCTTTCAGATACGCAGTATTTT	CASILSDTQYF
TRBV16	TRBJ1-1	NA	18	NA	TGTGCCAGCAGCCAGGGTCTTTGGACAACTAGCCAGAACACTGAAGCTTTCTTT	CASSQGLWTTSQNTEAFF
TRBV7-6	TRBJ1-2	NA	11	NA	TGTGCCAGCAGCACCGGCGGAGGCTACACCTTC	CASSTGGGYTF
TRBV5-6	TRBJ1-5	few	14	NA	TGTGCCAGCAGCTTTAGGGGGGGGCGGCAGCCCCAGCATTTT	CASSFRGGRQPQHF
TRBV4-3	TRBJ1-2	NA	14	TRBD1	TGCGCCAGCAGCCAATCTACAGGGGGCTATGGCTACACCTTC	CASSQSTGGYGYTF
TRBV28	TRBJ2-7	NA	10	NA	TGTGCCAGCAGTTTAAACGAGCAGTACTTC	CASSLNEQYF
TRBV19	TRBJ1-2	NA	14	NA	TGTGCCAGTAGTATGGGCGGGCCCTACTATGGCTACACCTTC	CASSMGGPYYGYTF
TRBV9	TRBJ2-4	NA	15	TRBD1	TGTGCCAGCAGCGACTCCGGGACAGCAGAAAACATTCAGTACTTC	CASSDSGTAENIQYF
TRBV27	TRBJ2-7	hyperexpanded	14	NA	TGTGCCAGCAGTTCAGATGTCTCGGCCTACGAGCAGTACTTC	CASSSDVSAYEQYF
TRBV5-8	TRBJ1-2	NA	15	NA	TGTGCCAGCAGCTTGGTAACGGGTTCTCACTATGGCTACACCTTC	CASSLVTGSHYGYTF
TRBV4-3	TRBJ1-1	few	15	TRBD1	TGCGCCAGCAGCCAAGATCGGACAGGGAACACTGAAGCTTTCTTT	CASSQDRTGNTEAFF
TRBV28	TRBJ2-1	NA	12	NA	TGTGCCAGCAGTGGAGGTTTTCTGGAGCAGTTCTTC	CASSGGFLEQFF
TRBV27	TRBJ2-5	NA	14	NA	TGTGCCAGCAGTTTATCAGTCGGGGCAGAGACCCAGTACTTC	CASSLSVGAETQYF
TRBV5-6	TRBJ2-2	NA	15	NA	TGTGCCAGCAGCCCAGGGTTCGCGAACACCGGGGAGCTGTTTTTT	CASSPGFANTGELFF
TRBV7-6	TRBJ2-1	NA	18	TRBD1	TGTGCCAGCAGCTTACCGACAGGGCCCAACCCTCCAAACAATGAGCAGTTCTTC	CASSLPTGPNPPNNEQFF
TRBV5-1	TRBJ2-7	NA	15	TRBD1	TGCGCCAGCAGCTTGGACAGGGGGCCCTTCTACGAGCAGTACTTC	CASSLDRGPFYEQYF
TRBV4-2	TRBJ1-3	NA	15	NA	TGTGCCAGCAGCCAGTCACAGTATCCTGGAAACACCATATATTTT	CASSQSQYPGNTIYF
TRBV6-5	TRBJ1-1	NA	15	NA	TGTGCCAGCAGTTACTCGGACAGTTCGGTCACTGAAGCTTTCTTT	CASSYSDSSVTEAFF
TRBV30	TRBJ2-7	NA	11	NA	TGTGCCTGGACTAGGGAATACGAGCAGTACTTC	CAWTREYEQYF
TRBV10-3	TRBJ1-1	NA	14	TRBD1	TGTGCCATAGGGGGACAGGGCGTGAACACTGAAGCTTTCTTT	CAIGGQGVNTEAFF
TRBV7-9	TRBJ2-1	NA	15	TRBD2	TGTGCCAGCAGCTTACTAGCGGGAGAGGGCAATGAGCAGTTCTTC	CASSLLAGEGNEQFF